The rows below give T cell receptor beta chains drawn from one sample of a study of cytomegalovirus exposure and HLA in healthy donors. Libraries were prepared by immunoSEQ multiplex PCR; TCRdb keeps only in-frame clonotypes and omits some of them. The sample shows about 110,000 clones, 77% of them seen only once. The sequenced sample was PBMCs. The receptors come from a male donor in good health and CMV-seronegative. Both conserved end residues are trimmed from each CDR3. Size tells how often a clone was seen (once, few, many) or the class of an expanded clone, and some rows leave it out.

V gene	clone size	J gene	CDR3 protein
TRBV5-4	.	TRBJ2-1	ASSGPGSGSGEQF
TRBV4-1	.	TRBJ1-3	ASSQVARGNTIY
TRBV9	once	TRBJ2-7	ASSGPPGGSVGGQY
TRBV6-5	.	TRBJ1-6	ASSSQGPYNSPLH
TRBV5-1	.	TRBJ2-4	ASSDGLAGLAKNIQY
TRBV19	.	TRBJ1-5	ASSIGTGYQPQH
TRBV18	.	TRBJ2-5	ASSPRNLETQY
TRBV9	.	TRBJ2-2	ASSVERPNTGELF
TRBV5-1	.	TRBJ2-1	ASSLALSWTSGPNNEQF
TRBV4-2	once	TRBJ1-5	ASSQAGTGDQPQH
TRBV28	.	TRBJ2-5	ASSPGGRNQETQY
TRBV5-5	.	TRBJ2-7	ASSLTELSSYEQY
TRBV7-2	.	TRBJ2-1	ASSPRDNEQF
TRBV19	.	TRBJ2-2	ASSIPSLSPAGEPNTGELF
TRBV30	.	TRBJ1-5	AWSPGLTQPQH
TRBV15	.	TRBJ1-1	ATSRAPAGVGTEAF
TRBV5-8	.	.	ASSLDARSYEQY
TRBV30	.	TRBJ1-5	AWSVGQGAVGNQPQH
TRBV6-1	few	TRBJ1-1	ASRRTGGTEAF
TRBV27	.	TRBJ2-7	ASSLIGNEQY
TRBV6-5	.	TRBJ1-2	ASSNRQTYGYT
TRBV5-1	.	TRBJ1-1	ASSYSGQGNTEAF
TRBV19	once	TRBJ1-5	ASSISDRGNQPQH
TRBV19	.	TRBJ1-1	ASSIFSSGGNTEAF
TRBV7-6	.	TRBJ1-1	ASSPRAFMNTEAF
TRBV7-8	.	TRBJ2-7	ASSLGGVRGRGEQY
TRBV27	.	TRBJ1-4	ASRRGHIEKLF
TRBV19	.	TRBJ1-5	ASRGWGDQPQH
TRBV6-1	.	TRBJ2-3	ASSVLTDTQY
TRBV5-6	few	TRBJ1-2	ASSLGPRRGRGMYYGYT
TRBV7-9	.	TRBJ2-7	ASRGELAGGRYEQY